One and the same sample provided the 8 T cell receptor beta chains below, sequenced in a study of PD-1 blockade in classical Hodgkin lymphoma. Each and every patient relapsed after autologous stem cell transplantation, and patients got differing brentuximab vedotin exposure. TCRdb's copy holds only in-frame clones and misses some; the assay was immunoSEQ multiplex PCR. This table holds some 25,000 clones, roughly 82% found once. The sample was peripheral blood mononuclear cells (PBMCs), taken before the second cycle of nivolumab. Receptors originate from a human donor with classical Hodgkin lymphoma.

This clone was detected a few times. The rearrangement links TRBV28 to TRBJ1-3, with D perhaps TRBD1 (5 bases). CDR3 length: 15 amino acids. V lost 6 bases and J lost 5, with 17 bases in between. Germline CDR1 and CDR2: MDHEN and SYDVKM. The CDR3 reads CASSRDGGPRNTIYF. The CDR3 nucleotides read TGTGCCAGCAGCCGGGACGGAGGACCTCGAAACACCATATATTTT.

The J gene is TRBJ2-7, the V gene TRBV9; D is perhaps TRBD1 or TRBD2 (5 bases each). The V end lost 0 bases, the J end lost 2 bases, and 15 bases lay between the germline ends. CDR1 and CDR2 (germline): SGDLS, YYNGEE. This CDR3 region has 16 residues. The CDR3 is CASSVAWDGVTYEQYF. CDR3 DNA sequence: TGTGCCAGCAGCGTAGCTTGGGACGGGGTTACCTACGAGCAGTACTTC.

CDR3 residues: CASSLVGLVSYEQYF. The CDR3 nucleotides read TGCGCCAGCAGCTTGGTGGGACTAGTCTCCTACGAGCAGTACTTC. This chain connects TRBV5-1 to TRBJ2-7, with 8 bases lining up with TRBD2. V was clipped by 0 bases and J by 0 bases; unmatched bases: 2. Germline CDR1 SGHRS, CDR2 YFSETQ. The CDR3 runs 15 residues.

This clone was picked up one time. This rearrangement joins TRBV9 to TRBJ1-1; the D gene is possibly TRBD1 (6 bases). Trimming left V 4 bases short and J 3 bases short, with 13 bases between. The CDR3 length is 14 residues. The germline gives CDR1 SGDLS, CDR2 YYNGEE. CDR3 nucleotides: TGTGCCAGCAGCCTCACCTACAGGGACACTGAAGCTTTCTTT. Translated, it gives CASSLTYRDTEAFF.

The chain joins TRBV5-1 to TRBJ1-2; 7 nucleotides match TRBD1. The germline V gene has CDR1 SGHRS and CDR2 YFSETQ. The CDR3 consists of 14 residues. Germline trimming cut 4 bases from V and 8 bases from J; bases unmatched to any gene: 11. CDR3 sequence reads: CASSVRGWEGGYTF. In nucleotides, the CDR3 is TGCGCCAGCAGCGTCAGGGGGTGGGAAGGAGGCTACACCTTC.

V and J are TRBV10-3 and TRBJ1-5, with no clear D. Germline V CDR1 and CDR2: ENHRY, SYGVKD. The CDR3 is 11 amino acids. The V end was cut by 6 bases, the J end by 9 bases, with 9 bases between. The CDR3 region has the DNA TGTGCCATCAGGGGTCGTGGGCCCCAGCATTTT. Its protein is CAIRGRGPQHF.

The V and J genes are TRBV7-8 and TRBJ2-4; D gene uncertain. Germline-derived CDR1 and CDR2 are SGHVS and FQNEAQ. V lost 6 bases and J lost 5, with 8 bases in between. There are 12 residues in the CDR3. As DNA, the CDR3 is TGTGCCAGCAGTCCCTGGGAAAACATTCAGTACTTC. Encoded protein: CASSPWENIQYF. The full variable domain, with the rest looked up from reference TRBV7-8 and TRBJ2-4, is GAGVSQSPRYKVAKRGQDVALRCDPISGHVSLFWYQQALGQGPEFLTYFQNEAQLDKSGLPSDRFFAERPEGSVSTLKIQRTQQEDSAVYLCASSPWENIQYFGAGTRLSVL.

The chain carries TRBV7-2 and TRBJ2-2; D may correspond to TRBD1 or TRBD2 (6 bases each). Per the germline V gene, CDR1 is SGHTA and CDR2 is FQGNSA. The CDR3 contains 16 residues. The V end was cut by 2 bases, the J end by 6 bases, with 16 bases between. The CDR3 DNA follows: TGTGCCAGCAGCTTATGGTCCCGGGGGCCCCCCGGGGAGCTGTTTTTT. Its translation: CASSLWSRGPPGELFF.